Below are 12 T cell receptor beta chains sequenced from a single sample in a study of cytomegalovirus exposure and HLA in healthy donors listed by TCRdb under 2017. Library method: the immunoSEQ multiplex PCR assay. A mixture of 60 forward primers for TCR Vbeta segments and 13 reverse primers for TCR Jbeta segments was used in the multiplex PCR. TCRdb obtained this table from immuneACCESS and retained in-frame rearrangements with V and J assigned. These tables miss some clones; where compared with another copy, unresolved V genes account for less than half of the shortfall, and the remainder is unexplained. Per the sample table, the count is 45,000 to 60,000 clones. The ten largest clones take up approximately 7% of the sample. The specimen was PBMCs. All receptors derive from a woman in her forties in good health and CMV-seronegative.

The rearrangement joins TRBV7-2 to TRBJ2-3; D is perhaps TRBD2 (5 bases). Trimming shortened V by 1 base and J by 6 bases, and 14 bases separated the two germline ends. CDR3 length: 15 amino acids. Per the germline V gene, CDR1 is SGHTA and CDR2 is FQGNSA. The DNA for the CDR3 is TGTGCCAGCAGCTTAGGGACTGGCCCCCGGGATACGCAGTATTTT. It encodes CASSLGTGPRDTQYF.

The chain is built from TRBV19 and TRBJ2-7; 9 nucleotides line up with TRBD1. CDR3 length: 14 residues. The J segment lost 4 bases and the V segment lost 7 bases, leaving 8 bases of the junction unmatched. Germline V gives CDR1 LNHDA, CDR2 SQIVND (reference sequence). The CDR3 loop is CASTSGTGSYEQYF. The CDR3 region has the DNA TGTGCCAGTACCTCCGGGACAGGGTCTTACGAGCAGTACTTC.

V and J are TRBV4-3 and TRBJ2-7; 7 positions match TRBD2. The CDR3 length is 16 residues. Looked up from germline, CDR1 is LGHNA and CDR2 is YSLEER. V lost 0 bases to trimming and J lost 5 bases; unmatched junction nucleotides: 10. The CDR3 here is CASSQEMGGGLNEQYF. In nucleotides, the CDR3 is TGCGCCAGCAGCCAAGAGATGGGGGGAGGGCTTAACGAGCAGTACTTC.

V gene TRBV6-5 combines with J gene TRBJ2-3, with D maybe TRBD2 (6 bases). The V end was cut by 10 bases, the J end by 5 bases, with 19 bases between. The germline V gene has CDR1 MNHEY and CDR2 SVGAGI. The CDR3 has 14 residues. The CDR3 reads CATIASGVRDTQYF. The CDR3 DNA reads as TGTGCCACAATTGCTTCGGGGGTACGAGATACGCAGTATTTT.

V is TRBV7-6 and J is TRBJ2-1; weak D call: TRBD2 (5 bases). V lost 3 bases to trimming and J lost 6 bases, with 9 bases between them. The CDR3 contains 13 residues. Germline V gives CDR1 SGHVS, CDR2 FNYEAQ. DNA for the CDR3: TGTGCCAGCAGCTTCGGGAAACCCAATGAGCAGTTCTTC. This encodes CASSFGKPNEQFF. The entire variable domain, with the rest obtained from reference TRBV7-6 and TRBJ2-1, is as follows: GAGVSQSPRYKVTKRGQDVALRCDPISGHVSLYWYRQALGQGPEFLTYFNYEAQQDKSGLPNDRFSAERPEGSISTLTIQRTEQRDSAMYRCASSFGKPNEQFFGPGTRLTVL.

The gene calls are TRBV28 and TRBJ1-4, with D possibly matching TRBD1 (5 bases). Looked up from germline, CDR1 is MDHEN and CDR2 is SYDVKM. This CDR3 contains 14 residues. Trimming pared 7 bases from V and 5 bases from J, leaving 14 bases between. Here the CDR3 reads CASTPGHLNEKLFF. CDR3 DNA sequence: TGTGCCAGCACCCCCGGACACCTGAATGAAAAACTGTTTTTT.

The V call is TRBV19, the J call TRBJ2-3; 7 positions match TRBD2. V lost 6 bases to trimming and J lost 1 base; unmatched junction nucleotides: 10. Germline lookup yields CDR1 LNHDA and CDR2 SQIVND (reference sequence). There are 16 residues in the CDR3. CDR3 amino acids: CASSTRAGSGTDTQYF. DNA for the CDR3: TGTGCCAGTAGCACGAGAGCGGGATCTGGCACAGATACGCAGTATTTT.

J is TRBJ1-6 and V is TRBV10-3; 8 nucleotides line up with TRBD1. Germline V gene data show CDR1 as ENHRY and CDR2 as SYGVKD. The CDR3 runs to 13 residues. V was clipped by 4 bases and J by 9 bases; unmatched bases: 2. CDR3 coding DNA: TGTGCCATCAGTGGACAGGGGCGTTCACCCCTCCACTTT. Translated, it gives CAISGQGRSPLHF.

This chain joins TRBV19 and TRBJ2-1; 9 nucleotides match TRBD1. With V trimmed by 8 bases and J by 5 bases, 10 bases remained unmatched. The CDR3 contains 15 residues. Germline V gene sequence: CDR1 LNHDA, CDR2 SQIVND (reference sequence). The CDR3 DNA reads as TGTGCCAGTCATCCTCTCGGGACAGGGCACAATGAGCAGTTCTTC. Encoded protein: CASHPLGTGHNEQFF.

This rearrangement joins TRBV28 to TRBJ1-1; 9 bases match TRBD1. Germline assignment: CDR1 MDHEN and CDR2 SYDVKM. The CDR3 totals 15 residues. V shed 9 bases, J shed 6 bases, and the junction held 14 bases outside the gene matches. This CDR3 reads CASTQQGAISPEAFF. The CDR3 bases are TGTGCCAGTACCCAACAGGGGGCGATATCCCCTGAAGCTTTCTTT.

V is TRBV28 and J is TRBJ2-5, with 9 bases aligning to TRBD2. J gave up 4 bases and V 4 bases, and 4 bases lay outside the gene matches. The CDR3 consists of 14 residues. The germline gives CDR1 MDHEN, CDR2 SYDVKM. The CDR3 spells CASSSAGGRETQYF. The DNA of the CDR3 is TGTGCCAGCAGTTCGGCGGGGGGGCGAGAGACCCAGTACTTC.

The rearrangement links TRBV4-3 to TRBJ1-2; D is unclear. V was shortened by 0 bases and J by 8 bases, with 16 bases between the two germline ends. Per germline, CDR1 LGHNA and CDR2 YSLEER. This CDR3 has 15 residues. The CDR3 nucleotides read TGCGCCAGCAGCCAAGACCTTAGCGGCCTGGGGGGCTACACCTTC. Translation gives CASSQDLSGLGGYTF.